This record concerns one TCR beta chain sequence. No antigen is known for it. One base away there is no much larger clone; base qualities are not given. For CDR1 and CDR2, the germline V gene (reference sequence) lists LGHDT and YNNKEL. The CDR3 numbers 12 residues from cysteine through phenylalanine. The read is trimmed to its CDR3 DNA, 36 bases read in frame from base 1. V gives up 5 bases and J gives up 5 bases, and the segment between their germline ends measures 8 bases. This entry comes from a study of T cells after yellow fever vaccination (dated by TCRdb to between 2017 and 2020). General notes on the study: The SMART-Seq v4 Ultra Low Input RNA kit was used to prepare libraries from fractions with low cell numbers. To track T-cell clones before and after primary and booster YFV17D yellow fever vaccination, bulk TCR alpha and beta repertoires were sequenced longitudinally. Bulk PBMC replicates and cell subsets were isolated from blood drawn at multiple timepoints before and after both primary and secondary immunization. The cohort comprised two healthy male donors, one aged 18 to 29 and one aged 30 to 40 years.

TCR cDNA was synthesized by 5'RACE template switching, through which a universal primer site and unique molecular identifiers were introduced. Priming of cDNA synthesis was performed from both the TCR alpha and TCR beta constant segments. Library amplification used two PCR steps, and the second PCR step added sample barcodes and sequencing adapters. Sequencing of libraries was done on Illumina HiSeq 2500 (2x100 bp) or NovaSeq (2x150 bp). Under the source paper's analysis protocol: MIGEC handled demultiplexing of reads and collapsing into UMI consensus sequences, while MiXCR performed V(D)J alignment. Vaccine-responding clonotypes were identified with edgeR using replicate PBMC samples, with FDR below 0.01 and a log2 fold change above 5 up to day 15 being required. Each bulk clonotype received a CD4 or CD8 identity based on whether the sequenced CD4 or CD8 repertoire contained that clonotype at higher abundance. TCRdb reanalyzed the raw reads on its own, using fastp at Q25 for trimming and MiXCR for clone calling, and kept in-frame beta chains. Rows merge per CDR3 protein into single entries with the most common DNA and genes. The V and J calls here are based on TCRdb, not the publication. The sample table shows 300,000 or so distinct CDR3 sequences, and roughly 13% are seen once. The ten largest clonotypes hold roughly 0.5% of the sample.

Study-level results and caveats: Computational filtering was required because FACS-sorted repertoires could contain abundant contaminating clonotypes from the bulk population. The study included only a couple of donors, which limits how far the findings can be generalized. The secondary T-cell response was found to be weaker but faster than the primary response, with a peak reached on day 5 rather than on day 15. Most clones expanded after primary vaccination were re-detected after the booster (almost 98% of CD4 and approximately 89% of CD8), suggesting broad memory maintenance. A small share of clonotypes was detected in both CD4 and CD8 compartments, with the overlap likely arising from convergent recombination.

Interpreted using the paper, the treatment or condition label stands for: live attenuated yellow fever vaccine strain. PBMCs were isolated from peripheral blood using a standard Ficoll-Paque protocol. CD4 and CD8 T-cell fractions were isolated with Dynabeads CD4 and CD8 positive selection kits. RNA was extracted with TriZol from bulk PBMCs, CD4 and CD8 fractions, and dextramer-positive and dextramer-negative fractions. This TCR was sampled from a man aged 25 to 40 who received the YFV17D yellow fever vaccine. Material: CD4+ T cells sorted from PBMCs, obtained 45 days after the yellow fever booster vaccination. The V and J segments used are TRBV3-1 and TRBJ2-3, with the D gene call left open. The CDR3 is CASSYTGDTQYF. The nucleotides read TGTGCCAGCAGCTACACGGGAGATACGCAGTATTTT.